This T cell receptor (beta chain) was sequenced during a study of blood T cell repertoires in COVID-19. Study-level information: T cells, B-cell-depleted T cells, or PBMCs provided the cDNA or gDNA that served as material.

As handled by the study authors: Counts of nucleated cells, estimated from reference gene primer amplification, were obtained. TCRdb's copy holds only in-frame clones and misses some; the assay was immunoSEQ multiplex PCR. V and J calls and clone size are those listed in that table; D and trimming were worked out from the DNA. The table shows approximately 50,000 clones, with just over 90% occurring only once. From germline, CDR1 is LNHDA and CDR2 SQIVND (reference sequence). Losses at the gene ends were 8 bases for V and 10 bases for J; bases not matched to a gene: 9. This CDR3 region has 14 residues. This clone appeared once.

This receptor was taken from a man between 65 and 80 years old with acute or convalescent COVID-19. The source material was peripheral blood. This sequence joins TRBV19 and TRBJ1-6, with 9 nucleotides matching TRBD1. CDR3 protein: CASEGTGRLSPLHF. For the CDR3, the DNA is TGTGCCAGTGAGGGGACAGGGAGGTTATCACCCCTCCACTTT.